The 16 T cell receptor beta chains reported below all come from one sample, sequenced in a study of cytomegalovirus exposure and HLA in healthy donors. The PCR was carried out with 60 Vbeta primers and 13 Jbeta primers. Measured with immunoSEQ multiplex PCR; TCRdb has only the in-frame clones, and not every one. The data contain around 150,000 clones, approximately 77% of them singletons. The sequenced sample was PBMCs. All receptors derive from a woman aged 50 to 60 in good health and CMV-seronegative.

This clone was recorded a few times. This chain links TRBV14 with TRBJ2-7; TRBD1 matches at 7 bases. This CDR3 contains 15 residues. Germline V lookup: CDR1 SGHDN, CDR2 FVKESK. V lost 1 base and J lost 3; bases outside the gene matches: 6. The CDR3 reads CASSQGWGQRYEQYF. The CDR3 bases are TGTGCCAGCAGCCAAGGGTGGGGACAGCGCTACGAGCAGTACTTC. Using reference TRBV14 and TRBJ2-7 for the parts outside the CDR3, the full variable domain is EAGVTQFPSHSVIEKGQTVTLRCDPISGHDNLYWYRRVMGKEIKFLLHFVKESKQDESGMPNNRFLAERTGGTYSTLKVQPAELEDSGVYFCASSQGWGQRYEQYFGPGTRLTVT.

The chain carries TRBV30 and TRBJ1-6, with D possibly being TRBD1 (5 bases). The V and J ends lost 5 bases and 10 bases respectively, with 15 bases between them. The CDR3 loop spans 13 amino acids. The V gene's germline CDR1 is GTSNPN and CDR2 SVGIG (reference sequence). The CDR3 nucleotides read TGTGCCTGGGCTCCCTTGGGGGGGTCACCCCTCCACTTT. This codes for CAWAPLGGSPLHF.

The chain uses TRBV4-2 and TRBJ2-5; possibly TRBD1 for D (5 bases). Germline-derived CDR1 and CDR2 are LGHNA and YNFKEQ. The CDR3 length is 13 residues. Deletions cut 4 bases from V and 0 bases from J, with 6 bases between. CDR3: CASSRGDQETQYF. CDR3 in DNA: TGTGCCAGCAGCCGGGGCGACCAAGAGACCCAGTACTTC.

This chain connects TRBV12-5 to TRBJ2-7, with 7 bases lining up with TRBD1. CDR3 length equals 12 residues. V lost 3 bases to trimming and J lost 8 bases; unmatched junction nucleotides: 4. Germline-derived CDR1 and CDR2 are LGHNT and FRNRAP. CDR3 in amino acids: CASGLDREKQYF. CDR3 nucleotides: TGTGCTAGTGGTTTAGACAGGGAAAAGCAGTACTTC.

Comment on this clone: The germline gene is not matched at one end of the junction; a read error may be the cause. This chain connects TRBV7-7 to TRBJ1-2, with a tentative D call TRBD1 (5 bases). This CDR3 contains 15 residues. Germline V CDR1 and CDR2: SSHAT, FNYEAQ (reference sequence). This CDR3 reads CASSPLGGSSYGYTF. The CDR3 DNA follows: TGTGCTAGCAGCCCCCTGGGGGGTTCGAGCTATGGCTACACCTTC.

The chain links TRBV4-3 to TRBJ1-1; tentative D call: TRBD1 (6 bases). This CDR3 comprises 18 residues. Trimming took 0 bases from V and 4 from J, leaving 21 bases between them. Germline V gene data show CDR1 as LGHNA and CDR2 as YSLEER. For the CDR3, the DNA is TGCGCCAGCAGCCAAGACGCCTCCGGACAGCGCTTGGGCACTGAAGCTTTCTTT. Amino acids: CASSQDASGQRLGTEAFF.

The chain uses TRBV27 and TRBJ2-2; D not resolved. CDR3 length equals 12 residues. CDR1 is MNHEY and CDR2 is SMNVEV in the germline V gene (reference sequence). The V gene lost 3 bases and the J gene lost 4 bases, with 3 bases spanning the gap. This CDR3 reads CASSFSTGELFF. CDR3 coding DNA: TGTGCCAGCAGTTTCTCCACCGGGGAGCTGTTTTTT.

In the case of this clone: One end of the junction varies from germline; a read error may be responsible. This chain joins TRBV7-9 and TRBJ2-5; 14 bases are shared with TRBD2. Germline CDR1 SEHNR, CDR2 FQNEAQ (reference sequence). The CDR3 length is 17 residues. CDR3 in amino acids: CSSVLWTSGGTRETQYF. The CDR3 coding sequence is TGTTCCAGCGTACTCTGGACTAGCGGGGGGACACGAGAGACCCAGTACTTC.

The rearrangement joins TRBV5-5 to TRBJ1-1; the D gene is possibly TRBD1 (5 bases). CDR1 and CDR2 (germline): SGHKS, YYEKEE (reference sequence). The CDR3 has 14 residues. V lost 6 bases and J lost 3, with 15 bases in between. The CDR3 DNA follows: TGTGCCAGCAAGTTAGGGGATTTGGACACTGAAGCTTTCTTT. It encodes CASKLGDLDTEAFF.

In the case of this clone: An end of the junction differs from the germline gene, which may be a read error. The rearrangement joins TRBV7-7 to TRBJ2-7; 8 bases align to TRBD1. Germline CDR1 SSHAT, CDR2 FNYEAQ (reference sequence). This CDR3 comprises 16 residues. CDR3 coding DNA: TGTGCTAGCAGCTCGACAACAACAGGGGGGATCGACGAGCAGTACTTC. It codes for CASSSTTTGGIDEQYF.

About this clone itself: Germline and junction disagree at one end, which may indicate a read error. The chain carries TRBV7-7 and TRBJ2-1, with 8 positions matching TRBD1. This CDR3 comprises 14 residues. From germline, CDR1 is SSHAT and CDR2 FNYEAQ (reference sequence). The CDR3 nucleotides are TGTGCTAGCAGCTTCGGACAGGGAAGGGATGAGCAGTTCTTC. It encodes CASSFGQGRDEQFF.

This clone has just a few counts. The rearrangement uses TRBV18 and TRBJ2-5; a weak D match, TRBD2 (5 bases). Looked up from germline, CDR1 is KGHSH and CDR2 is LQKENI. V lost 1 base, J lost 0 bases, and 9 bases lay in between. The CDR3 contains 15 residues. This chain's CDR3 is CASSPRAGNQETQYF. CDR3 nucleotide sequence: TGTGCCAGCTCACCACGGGCCGGGAACCAAGAGACCCAGTACTTC.

The chain is built from TRBV27 and TRBJ2-1, with TRBD1 as a possible D gene (6 bases). Germline CDR1 and CDR2: MNHEY and SMNVEV (reference sequence). The CDR3 contains 16 residues. Trimming cost V 6 bases and J 1 base, with 16 bases left between them. The CDR3 reads CASRTTGWASYNEQFF. The CDR3 DNA follows: TGTGCCAGCAGAACAACAGGGTGGGCTTCCTACAATGAGCAGTTCTTC.

The gene calls are TRBV7-6 and TRBJ2-7; D unclear. With 6 bases removed from V and 6 bases from J, the gap between germline ends came to 15 bases. Germline V gives CDR1 SGHVS, CDR2 FNYEAQ. The CDR3 spans 13 residues. CDR3: CASRLSRLGEQYF. CDR3 DNA: TGTGCCAGCAGGCTGAGCCGTCTCGGCGAGCAGTACTTC.

This chain uses TRBV11-2 with TRBJ2-7, with TRBD2 matching 7 bases. Germline V CDR1 and CDR2: SGHAT, FQNNGV. This CDR3 spans 17 amino acids. With 0 bases clipped from V and 6 bases from J, the junction kept 14 bases outside the gene matches. The DNA for the CDR3 is TGTGCCAGCAGCTTAGATTCCGGGGGGACCCTCTTATTCGAGCAGTACTTC. This sequence encodes CASSLDSGGTLLFEQYF.

This sequence joins TRBV7-3 and TRBJ2-2, with TRBD2 identical over 7 bases. CDR1 and CDR2 from the germline V gene are SGHTA and FQGTGA. J gave up 0 bases and V 2 bases, and 0 bases lay outside the gene matches. The CDR3 consists of 15 residues. The CDR3 here is CASSLGGANTGELFF. In nucleotides, the CDR3 is TGTGCCAGCAGCTTAGGGGGGGCGAACACCGGGGAGCTGTTTTTT.